This entry lists 28 T cell receptor beta chains sequenced from one sample in a study of control samples from healthy donors and cancer patients (TCRdb year 2020). Receptor amplification or capture employed the immunoSEQ multiplex PCR assay. In its TCRdb copy, this immuneACCESS table keeps in-frame sequences only and misses some clones. Where compared with another copy, unresolved V genes explain less than half of these, and the others have no known cause. In this sample the table shows 75,000 to 90,000 clones, over 75% of which occur a single time. Jointly, the top ten make up 7.2% of the sample. Sample: blood. These receptors were collected from a middle-aged man in good health.

This chain connects TRBV19 to TRBJ1-6, with 8 positions matching TRBD1. This CDR3 region has 15 residues. The V gene end was trimmed by 6 bases and the J gene end by 10 bases; junction bases not matched to a gene: 11. The germline V gene encodes CDR1 LNHDA and CDR2 SQIVND (reference sequence). CDR3 coding DNA: TGTGCCAGTAGGCGATCCGACAGGGGAAGCTCACCCCTCCACTTT. Translated: CASRRSDRGSSPLHF.

The chain uses TRBV15 and TRBJ2-4, with 11 bases aligning to TRBD2. The germline V gene has CDR1 LNHNV and CDR2 YYDKDF (reference sequence). Trimming removed 2 bases from V and 0 bases from J; junction bases left unmatched: 12. CDR3 size: 20 residues. The CDR3 coding sequence is TGTGCCACCAGCAGATCCACCTTAGCGGGGGGGCTACTAGCCAAAAACATTCAGTACTTC. This gives the protein CATSRSTLAGGLLAKNIQYF.

The CDR3 sequence: CASSPDRANYGYTF. In nucleotides, the CDR3 is TGTGCCAGCTCACCGGACAGGGCTAACTATGGCTACACCTTC. V is TRBV18 and J is TRBJ1-2; 8 bases line up with TRBD1. V lost 3 bases to trimming and J lost 0 bases; unmatched junction nucleotides: 0. This CDR3 contains 14 residues. Germline V lookup: CDR1 KGHSH, CDR2 LQKENI. Full variable domain (remainder filled in from reference TRBV18 and TRBJ1-2): NAGVMQNPRHLVRRRGQEARLRCSPMKGHSHVYWYRQLPEEGLKFMVYLQKENIIDESGMPKERFSAEFPKEGPSILRIQQVVRGDSAAYFCASSPDRANYGYTFGSGTRLTVV.

The chain carries TRBV2 and TRBJ1-2; no clear D gene. Germline assignment: CDR1 SNHLY and CDR2 FYNNEI. The CDR3 is 14 residues long. V dropped 6 bases and J dropped 1 base, with 12 bases sitting between them. The CDR3 region is CASREMLFNYGYTF. Here the CDR3 DNA reads TGTGCCAGCAGGGAGATGTTATTTAACTATGGCTACACCTTC.

This clone was observed a single time. V and J are TRBV6-5 and TRBJ1-1; TRBD1 aligns across 8 bases. This CDR3 is built from 15 residues. Per germline, CDR1 MNHEY and CDR2 SVGAGI. The J segment lost 6 bases and the V segment lost 2 bases, leaving 8 bases of the junction unmatched. CDR3 protein: CASSYLDRVLAEAFF. The CDR3 DNA reads as TGTGCCAGCAGTTACCTGGACAGGGTTTTGGCTGAAGCTTTCTTT.

The chain employs TRBV7-9 and TRBJ1-4; D call uncertain. CDR3 length: 19 residues. Per the germline V gene, CDR1 is SEHNR and CDR2 is FQNEAQ (reference sequence). Trimming stripped 1 base from V and 6 bases from J, with 24 bases between. The CDR3 DNA is TGTGCCAGCAGCTTAGTGGTTTTGGCAGCGGGCTTGAAGGATGAAAAACTGTTTTTT. It codes for CASSLVVLAAGLKDEKLFF.

The V gene is TRBV7-8, the J gene TRBJ1-4; the match to TRBD1 covers 7 bases. The germline V gene has CDR1 SGHVS and CDR2 FQNEAQ. The CDR3 is 15 amino acids. Trimming cost V 4 bases and J 4 bases; bases outside gene matches: 6. The CDR3 region is CASSYSGQHNEKLFF. The CDR3 nucleotides are TGTGCCAGCAGCTATTCGGGACAGCATAATGAAAAACTGTTTTTT.

V is TRBV6-6 and J is TRBJ2-2, with 12 bases lining up with TRBD2. This CDR3 is 15 amino acids long. Germline CDR1 MNHNY, CDR2 SVGAGI (reference sequence). With 5 bases clipped from V and 10 bases from J, the junction kept 8 bases outside the gene matches. DNA of the CDR3: TGTGCCAGCAGTCGAACTAGCGGGGGGCTGGAGGAGCTGTTTTTT. Translating gives CASSRTSGGLEELFF.

V usage is TRBV9 and J usage is TRBJ2-7; D gene unclear. Germline CDR1 and CDR2: SGDLS and YYNGEE. This CDR3 region has 15 residues. The ends were cut back, 0 bases at V and 0 bases at J, with 10 bases in the middle. CDR3 in DNA: TGTGCCAGCAGCGTAGGGAAGGGTAGCTCCTACGAGCAGTACTTC. Its protein product is CASSVGKGSSYEQYF.

This clone appeared a few times. The gene calls are TRBV30 and TRBJ1-6, with D hard to call. Per the germline V gene, CDR1 is GTSNPN and CDR2 is SVGIG (reference sequence). The CDR3 runs to 12 residues. V gave up 3 bases and J gave up 7 bases, with 7 bases separating them. CDR3 amino acids: CAWRQNNSPLHF. CDR3 sequence (DNA): TGTGCCTGGAGACAGAACAATTCACCCCTCCACTTT.

The chain links TRBV28 to TRBJ2-6; weak D call: TRBD2 (7 bases). Trimming shortened V by 3 bases and J by 0 bases, and 18 bases separated the two germline ends. CDR1 is MDHEN, CDR2 SYDVKM, per germline. The CDR3 sequence is 19 residues long. CDR3 coding DNA: TGTGCCAGCAGTTTGTACGGGGGCGGGGGAAACTCTGGGGCCAACGTCCTGACTTTC. Protein sequence: CASSLYGGGGNSGANVLTF.

The chain recombines TRBV11-2 with TRBJ1-5, with D perhaps TRBD1 (5 bases). Trimming removed 0 bases from V and 7 bases from J, with 7 bases in between. Germline V gene data show CDR1 as SGHAT and CDR2 as FQNNGV. The CDR3 contains 13 residues. The CDR3, as DNA: TGTGCCAGCAGCTTAGACAGGGAACAGCCCCAGCATTTT. Its translation is CASSLDREQPQHF. The full variable domain, completed using reference TRBV11-2 and TRBJ1-5, is EAGVAQSPRYKIIEKRQSVAFWCNPISGHATLYWYQQILGQGPKLLIQFQNNGVVDDSQLPKDRFSAERLKGVDSTLKIQPAKLEDSAVYLCASSLDREQPQHFGDGTRLSIL.

The chain is built from TRBV6-6 and TRBJ2-7; D ambiguous. This CDR3 comprises 13 residues. The germline V gene has CDR1 MNHNY and CDR2 SVGAGI (reference sequence). V gave up 8 bases and J gave up 0 bases, with 11 bases separating them. CDR3 in amino acids: CASGLSHSYEQYF. In nucleotides, the CDR3 is TGTGCCAGCGGCTTATCCCACTCCTACGAGCAGTACTTC.

The V call is TRBV6-5, the J call TRBJ2-7; possibly TRBD1 or TRBD2 for D (5 bases each). CDR3 length: 14 residues. The germline V gene encodes CDR1 MNHEY and CDR2 SVGAGI. Trimming removed 8 bases at V and 0 bases at J, with 14 bases between. The CDR3 is CASQIGGSSYEQYF. Written as DNA, the CDR3 is TGTGCCAGCCAGATTGGGGGATCCTCCTACGAGCAGTACTTC.

The count of this clone is one. CDR3 sequence reads: CASSSGQGAEAFF. For the CDR3, the DNA is TGCGCCAGCAGCTCGGGACAGGGGGCTGAAGCTTTCTTT. The chain links TRBV5-1 to TRBJ1-1; TRBD1 matches at 11 bases. The CDR3 extends over 13 amino acids. The trim removed 3 bases at V and 6 bases at J, leaving 1 base unmatched. Germline V CDR1 and CDR2: SGHRS, YFSETQ.

This clone was observed a single time. This rearrangement joins TRBV11-2 to TRBJ1-2, with unresolved D. The germline gives CDR1 SGHAT, CDR2 FQNNGV. The V end was cut by 0 bases, the J end by 5 bases, with 10 bases between. CDR3 length equals 14 residues. The CDR3 reads CASSLDPQLYGYTF. CDR3 nucleotides: TGTGCCAGCAGCTTAGATCCACAGTTATATGGCTACACCTTC.

This chain links TRBV27 with TRBJ1-6; D uncertain. The V gene lost 2 bases and the J gene lost 7 bases, with 9 bases spanning the gap. Germline V gene lookup returns CDR1 MNHEY and CDR2 SMNVEV (reference sequence). This CDR3 comprises 14 residues. The CDR3 DNA follows: TGTGCCAGCAGTTTAGTAGGGTTGAATTCACCCCTCCACTTT. Protein sequence: CASSLVGLNSPLHF.

The chain recombines TRBV5-6 with TRBJ2-4; D is unresolved. This CDR3 comprises 15 residues. From germline, CDR1 is SGHDT and CDR2 YYEEEE. Trimming took off 1 base at V and 2 bases at J, with 10 bases between the two ends. This CDR3 reads CASSLWRQSKNIQYF. The CDR3 region has the DNA TGTGCCAGCAGCTTGTGGCGGCAGTCCAAAAACATTCAGTACTTC.

The chain's CDR3 is CASSQAVQGPTYEQYF. In DNA, the CDR3 is TGCGCCAGCAGCCAAGCGGTACAGGGGCCTACCTACGAGCAGTACTTC. The chain couples TRBV4-1 to TRBJ2-7, with 7 bases lining up with TRBD1. The germline V gene has CDR1 MGHRA and CDR2 YSYEKL. The CDR3 runs 16 residues. V was pared by 1 base and J by 2 bases, with 8 bases of the junction left unmatched.

This clone was observed a few times. This specimen includes other DNA sequences encoding the same CDR3. The J gene is TRBJ2-1, the V gene TRBV7-9, with D tentatively TRBD1 (5 bases). Per the germline V gene, CDR1 is SEHNR and CDR2 is FQNEAQ (reference sequence). The CDR3 totals 13 residues. V lost 4 bases to trimming and J lost 4 bases, with 8 bases between them. CDR3 in amino acids: CASSSRQYNEQFF. The CDR3 nucleotides read TGTGCCAGCAGCTCCAGACAGTACAATGAGCAGTTCTTC.

The V and J genes are TRBV5-8 and TRBJ2-2; 8 nucleotides line up with TRBD2. The germline CDR1 and CDR2 sequences are SGHTS and YDEGEE. This CDR3 contains 16 residues. J gave up 5 bases and V 5 bases, and 11 bases lay outside the gene matches. CDR3 sequence reads: CASRTPSSGVTGELFF. The CDR3 nucleotides are TGTGCCAGCAGAACCCCAAGTAGCGGGGTGACCGGGGAGCTGTTTTTT.

V usage is TRBV19 and J usage is TRBJ1-5, with D maybe TRBD1 (5 bases). Germline V gene lookup returns CDR1 LNHDA and CDR2 SQIVND (reference sequence). With 4 bases removed from V and 7 bases from J, the gap between germline ends came to 14 bases. This CDR3 is built from 14 residues. DNA of the CDR3: TGTGCCAGTAGTACTCTAAGCTGGGGCCAGCCCCAGCATTTT. Amino acids: CASSTLSWGQPQHF.

In regard to this clone: Other DNA sequences from this sample encode an identical CDR3 as well. The CDR3: CASRRGPGANYYGYTF. CDR3 bases: TGTGCCAGCAGGAGGGGGCCGGGGGCGAACTACTATGGCTACACCTTC. This chain links TRBV7-9 with TRBJ1-2; 7 bases are a match to TRBD1. CDR1 and CDR2 from the germline V gene are SEHNR and FQNEAQ (reference sequence). This CDR3 has 16 amino acids. The J segment lost 3 bases and the V segment lost 6 bases, leaving 13 bases of the junction unmatched.

This sequence joins TRBV12-5 and TRBJ2-1; 12 nucleotides agree with TRBD2. CDR3 length: 21 residues. CDR1 and CDR2 from the germline V gene are LGHNT and FRNRAP. V lost 1 base, J lost 3 bases, and 16 bases stayed unmatched. The CDR3 region is CASGLAIGSLAGGLNYNEQFF. The CDR3 DNA is TGTGCTAGTGGTTTGGCCATTGGAAGTCTAGCGGGGGGGCTAAACTACAATGAGCAGTTCTTC.

The chain employs TRBV6-5 and TRBJ1-1, with D possibly being TRBD1 (5 bases). CDR3 length: 13 residues. V lost 6 bases to trimming and J lost 1 base, with 9 bases between them. Germline lookup yields CDR1 MNHEY and CDR2 SVGAGI. The DNA of the CDR3 is TGTGCCAGCAGGGGGACGGAGAACACTGAAGCTTTCTTT. Amino acids: CASRGTENTEAFF.

The chain is built from TRBV2 and TRBJ2-7; TRBD1 is a possible D gene (5 bases). Trimming took 6 bases from V and 4 from J, leaving 10 bases between them. There are 12 residues in the CDR3. Germline V gene sequence: CDR1 SNHLY, CDR2 FYNNEI. CDR3 sequence: CASSLDRYEQYF. The CDR3, as DNA: TGTGCCAGCAGCCTTGACAGATACGAGCAGTACTTC. Together with reference TRBV2 and TRBJ2-7, the CDR3 gives the full variable domain: EPEVTQTPSHQVTQMGQEVILRCVPISNHLYFYWYRQILGQKVEFLVSFYNNEISEKSEIFDDQFSVERPDGSNFTLKIRSTKLEDSAMYFCASSLDRYEQYFGPGTRLTVT.

J is TRBJ2-7 and V is TRBV5-8, with D possibly being TRBD1 (6 bases). This CDR3 has 14 amino acids. Per the germline V gene, CDR1 is SGHTS and CDR2 is YDEGEE. V gave up 4 bases and J gave up 7 bases, with 18 bases separating them. CDR3 nucleotide sequence: TGTGCCAGCAGCCCAGACAGGCGGGTAGGTGAGCAGTACTTC. Its translation is CASSPDRRVGEQYF.

This clone was seen only a few times. The chain combines TRBV13 with TRBJ1-1, with D perhaps matching TRBD1 (5 bases). Trimming stripped 5 bases from V and 2 bases from J, with 12 bases between. Germline loops: CDR1 PRHDT, CDR2 FYEKMQ (reference sequence). The length of the CDR3 is 14 residues. The CDR3 bases are TGTGCCAGCAGCAAGGGACGGTATAACACTGAAGCTTTCTTT. It encodes CASSKGRYNTEAFF.